The T cell receptor (beta chain) under discussion was sequenced for a study of early T cells in non-severe SARS-CoV-2 infection. TCRdb reprocessed the 5' RACE reads with MiXCR, giving one entry per CDR3 protein. The sample lists about 90,000 distinct CDR3 sequences, roughly 12% seen once, with under 4.5% in the top ten. The CDR3 loop spans 15 amino acids. J lost 11 bases, V lost 3 bases, and 14 bases had no gene match. This clonotype was recorded many times. The material sequenced was whole blood, taken at baseline. This TCR came from an adult who was a healthcare worker with PCR-confirmed SARS-CoV-2 infection or an uninfected control (not recorded which). J is TRBJ2-3 and V is TRBV12-3 or TRBV12-4, with TRBD2 matching 7 bases. The CDR3 loop reads CASSLGLAVGKWQYF. Written as DNA, the CDR3 is TGTGCCAGCAGTTTGGGGCTAGCGGTGGGGAAGTGGCAGTATTTT.